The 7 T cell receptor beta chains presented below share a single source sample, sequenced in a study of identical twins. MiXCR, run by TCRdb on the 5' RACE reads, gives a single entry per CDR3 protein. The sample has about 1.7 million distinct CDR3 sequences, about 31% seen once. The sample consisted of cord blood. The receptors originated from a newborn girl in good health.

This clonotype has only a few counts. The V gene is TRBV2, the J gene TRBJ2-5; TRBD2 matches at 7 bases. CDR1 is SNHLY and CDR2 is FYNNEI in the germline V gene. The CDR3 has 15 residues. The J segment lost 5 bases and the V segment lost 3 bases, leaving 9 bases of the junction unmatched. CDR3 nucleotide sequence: TGTGCCAGCAGTGAGAAGTTAGCGGGTACGGAGACCCAGTACTTC. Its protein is CASSEKLAGTETQYF.

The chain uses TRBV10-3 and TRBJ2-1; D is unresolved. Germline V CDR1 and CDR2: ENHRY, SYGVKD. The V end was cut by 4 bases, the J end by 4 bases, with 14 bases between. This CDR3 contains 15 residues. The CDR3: CAISGREGRYNEQFF. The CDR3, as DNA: TGTGCCATCAGTGGCCGCGAAGGCCGATACAATGAGCAGTTCTTC.

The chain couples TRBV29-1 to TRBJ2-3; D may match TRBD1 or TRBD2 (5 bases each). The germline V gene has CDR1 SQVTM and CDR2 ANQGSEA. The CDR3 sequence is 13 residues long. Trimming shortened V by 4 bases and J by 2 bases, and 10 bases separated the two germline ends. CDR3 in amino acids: CSVAGTYTDTQYF. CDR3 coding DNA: TGCAGCGTTGCCGGGACCTACACAGATACGCAGTATTTT.

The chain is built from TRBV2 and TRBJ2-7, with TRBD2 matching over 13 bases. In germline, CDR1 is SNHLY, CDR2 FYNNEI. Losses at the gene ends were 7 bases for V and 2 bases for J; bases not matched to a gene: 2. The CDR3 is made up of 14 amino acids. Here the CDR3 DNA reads TGTGCCAGCAAGGGACTAGCGGGGCCCTACGAGCAGTACTTC. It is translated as CASKGLAGPYEQYF.

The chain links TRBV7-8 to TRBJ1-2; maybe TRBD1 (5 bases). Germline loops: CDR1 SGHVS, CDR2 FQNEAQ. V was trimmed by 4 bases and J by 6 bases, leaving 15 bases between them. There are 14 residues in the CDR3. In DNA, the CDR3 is TGTGCCAGCAGCTCAAGGACGGGGGACCATGGCTACACCTTC. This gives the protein CASSSRTGDHGYTF.

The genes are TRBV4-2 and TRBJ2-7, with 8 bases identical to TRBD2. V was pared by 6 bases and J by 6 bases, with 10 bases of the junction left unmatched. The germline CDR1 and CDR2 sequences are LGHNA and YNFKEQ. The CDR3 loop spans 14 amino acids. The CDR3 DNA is TGTGCCAGCAGTCTGGGACTAGTCGAACGCGAGCAGTACTTC. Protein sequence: CASSLGLVEREQYF.

The CDR3: CASSLVSGGVETQYF. The CDR3 DNA reads TGTGCCAGCAGCTTAGTAAGCGGGGGGGTAGAGACCCAGTACTTC. The rearrangement uses TRBV11-2 and TRBJ2-5; 10 nucleotides line up with TRBD2. Germline values: CDR1 SGHAT, CDR2 FQNNGV. With V trimmed by 1 base and J by 4 bases, 3 bases remained unmatched. This CDR3 is built from 15 residues.